The 3 T cell receptor beta chains in this list originate from one sample, sequenced in a study of T cells expressing NK-cell markers. TCRdb re-called the 5' RACE reads and shows each CDR3 protein once, DNA omitted. This listing includes some 340,000 distinct CDR3 sequences. The sequenced material came from blood T cells: a sorted CD56 or NKG2C T cell subset, CD4+ or CD8+ T cells, or bulk PBMC T cells (not recorded which). Receptors were obtained from a man aged 18 to 69 in good health.

J is TRBJ2-1 and V is TRBV5-1. The CDR3 is 15 amino acids. Germline V lookup: CDR1 SGHRS, CDR2 YFSETQ. The CDR3 sequence is CASSSSTEAGNEQFF. Looking up the rest from reference TRBV5-1 and TRBJ2-1 gives the full variable domain: KAGVTQTPRYLIKTRGQQVTLSCSPISGHRSVSWYQQTPGQGLQFLFEYFSETQRNKGNFPGRFSGRQFSNSRSEMNVSTLELGDSALYLCASSSSTEAGNEQFFGPGTRLTVL.

The chain employs TRBV3-1 and TRBJ1-2; TCRdb reports TRBD1, a call that lacks DNA to check it against. Per the germline V gene, CDR1 is LGHDT and CDR2 is YNNKEL (reference sequence). The CDR3 is 15 residues long. CDR3 sequence: CASSQAGTGGYGYTF.

This chain connects TRBV6-5 to TRBJ1-2; checking the TCRdb D call of TRBD1 is not possible without DNA. The germline CDR1 and CDR2 sequences are MNHEY and SVGAGI. This CDR3 is built from 13 residues. CDR3 residues: CASSYIRQGVSTF.